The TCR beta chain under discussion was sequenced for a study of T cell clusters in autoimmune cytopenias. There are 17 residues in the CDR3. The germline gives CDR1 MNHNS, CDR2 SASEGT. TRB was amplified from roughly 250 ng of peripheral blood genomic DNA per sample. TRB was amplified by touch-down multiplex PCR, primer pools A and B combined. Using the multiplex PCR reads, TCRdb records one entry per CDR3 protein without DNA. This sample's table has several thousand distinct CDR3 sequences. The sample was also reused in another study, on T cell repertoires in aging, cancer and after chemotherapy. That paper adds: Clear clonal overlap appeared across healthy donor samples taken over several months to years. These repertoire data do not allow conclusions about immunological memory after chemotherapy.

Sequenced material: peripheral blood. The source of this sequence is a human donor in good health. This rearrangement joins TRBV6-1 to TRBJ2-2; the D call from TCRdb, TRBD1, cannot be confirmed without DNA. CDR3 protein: CASSEAPGGGYTGELFF.